The rows below give T cell receptor beta chains drawn from one sample of a study of blood T cell repertoires in COVID-19. Some clones are missing from TCRdb's copy, which holds only in-frame ones; the method was immunoSEQ multiplex PCR. Of under 150,000 clones in the sample, about 86% were seen once. Sequences were obtained from peripheral blood. The receptors shown here come from a woman in her sixties with active or convalescent COVID-19. Both conserved end residues are part of each CDR3. The D gene is left open where the match is weak.

D gene | V gene | CDR3 protein
NA | TRBV7-8 | CASSWLARTDTQYF
NA | TRBV15 | CATSLTGNTEAFF
NA | TRBV3-1/TRBV3-2 | CARLLEETQYF
TRBD1 | TRBV4-3 | CASSLDRAEEYGYTF
NA | TRBV29-1 | CSVVLVRGNEQFF
TRBD1 | TRBV5-5 | CASSPGQGTYNSPLHF
NA | TRBV5-1 | CASRSGFNEKLFF
NA | TRBV5-4 | CASSPGGSGANVLTF
NA | TRBV7-2 | CASSPGGLYQETQYF
NA | TRBV11-1 | CASSRRTEGDEQFF
NA | TRBV5-1 | CASSYGQGANVLTF
NA | TRBV14 | CASSRRLITDTQYF
NA | TRBV9 | CASSPRGGRGTGELFF
TRBD1 | TRBV10-3 | CAIGTGGANNSPLHF
NA | TRBV10-2 | CASRDATNEKLFF
TRBD2 | TRBV4-3 | CASSWRLAGGGDTQYF
TRBD1 | TRBV27 | CASSDRGWDNEQFF
NA | TRBV5-6 | CASSPKVSSRSDTQYF
TRBD1 | TRBV9 | CASSVTGTGQETQYF
NA | TRBV28 | CASSPLGSAGDTQYF
TRBD2 | TRBV27 | CASSLSGNTNIQYF
NA | TRBV29-1 | CSVEVASSTDTQYF
NA | TRBV29-1 | CSVEGSSGYTF
TRBD1 | TRBV7-9 | CASSSKTGNPEAFF
TRBD1 | TRBV3-1/TRBV3-2 | CASSPYEGAGEKLFF
NA | TRBV3-1/TRBV3-2 | CASSQIGQAGNTIYF
NA | TRBV5-4 | CASSLYRGGAYGYTF
NA | TRBV12-3/TRBV12-4 | CASSLFGPDTQYF
NA | TRBV28 | CASSFVGAGNEQFF
NA | TRBV7-2 | CASSLDRGFTEKLFF
NA | TRBV19 | CASNRGYNTEAFF
TRBD1 | TRBV7-6 | CASSLRQGAGQPQHF
NA | TRBV2 | CASTVTANNQPQHF
TRBD1 | TRBV5-6 | CASSPGTGGLGGYGYTF
TRBD1 | TRBV5-1 | CASSDPQGGTEAFF
NA | TRBV7-7 | CASSLGPSAYNEQFF
NA | TRBV27 | CASSLGPLREQFF
NA | TRBV6-1 | CASSEERLDGYTF
NA | TRBV30 | CASNHPPSYEQYF
NA | TRBV15 | CATSREVGEAFF